A single TCR beta chain is shown here with its context. No antigen is known for it. TCRdb itself ran the 5' RACE reads through MiXCR, one entry per CDR3 protein. The sample lists 700,000 to 950,000 distinct CDR3 sequences, more than 9% occurring once. The entry originates in a study of identical twins. Study-wide results and limits: Without tracking the same donors, conclusions rested on cross-sectional statistical analysis. Researchers reported excess low generation probability among twin-shared out-of-frame alpha sequences.

These data were also reused for a study on yellow fever vaccine responses in identical twins.

Sequencing was carried out using PBMCs. The TCR was taken from a woman aged 18-30 years in good health.

DNA of the CDR3: TGTGCCAGCAGTGAAAGGGGGGGCGCTGGGGCCAACGTCCTGACTTTC. Translation: CASSERGGAGANVLTF. The chain has TRBV6-1 and TRBJ2-6; tentatively, D is TRBD2 (7 bases). V shed 2 bases and J shed 2 bases, with 10 bases lying between them. CDR3 size: 16 residues. The germline V gene encodes CDR1 MNHNS and CDR2 SASEGT.